This T cell receptor beta chain was identified in a study of blood T cell repertoires in COVID-19. About the study: There were acute and convalescent COVID-19 samples, and they came from the United States, Italy and Spain.

In the original processing: Cell counts per sample came from amplifying reference gene primers. Profiling relied on immunoSEQ multiplex PCR, and the TCRdb table lists in-frame clones only, not all of them. V and J calls and clone size are given by that table; D and trimming were obtained from the DNA. This sample has about 190,000 clones, with approximately 90% found just once. This clone was recorded only once. Ages ranged from about 18 to 89 years, with residence in about 24 US areas. From germline, CDR1 is SGHTS and CDR2 YDEGEE. This CDR3 has 15 amino acids. The V and J ends lost 10 bases and 1 base, in that order; junction bases with no gene match: 9.

The material sequenced was PBMCs or T cells enriched from blood (not recorded which). The sequence was collected from a woman in her 40s in a cohort exposed to, infected with or recovered from COVID-19 (not recorded which). The V gene is TRBV5-8, the J gene TRBJ2-2; the match to TRBD1 covers 8 bases. This CDR3 reads CAGPSGTGNTGELFF. The CDR3 DNA is TGTGCCGGACCTTCGGGGACAGGGAACACCGGGGAGCTGTTTTTT.